A single sample gave rise to the 20 T cell receptor beta chains below, sequenced in a study of T cells in tuberculosis. Some clones are missing from TCRdb's copy, which holds only in-frame ones; the method was immunoSEQ multiplex PCR. Counted here are tens of thousands of clones, 80% to 95% occurring once; the ten biggest clones make up around 10%. Time point given: new active TB diagnosis, blood taken before or within 7 days of starting treatment. The source material was PBMCs, sampled at tuberculosis diagnosis. These receptors originate from an adult with tuberculosis.

This chain connects TRBV4-1 to TRBJ1-2; D is unresolved. CDR3 size: 15 residues. Germline V gene sequence: CDR1 MGHRA, CDR2 YSYEKL. Trimming stripped 1 base from V and 4 bases from J, with 13 bases between. The CDR3 DNA follows: TGCGCCAGCAGCCAAGGAGAGGGTATGGGCTATGGCTACACCTTC. Translated, it gives CASSQGEGMGYGYTF.

The genes are TRBV10-3 and TRBJ2-5, with TRBD2 as a possible D gene (7 bases). CDR1 ENHRY and CDR2 SYGVKD come from the germline V gene. The CDR3 has 14 residues. V dropped 6 bases and J dropped 4 bases, with 15 bases sitting between them. This chain's CDR3 is CAIRGGGSGETQYF. CDR3 coding DNA: TGTGCCATCAGGGGGGGCGGGAGTGGAGAGACCCAGTACTTC.

The chain's CDR3 is CASSYSGDGNQPQHF. In DNA, the CDR3 is TGTGCCAGCAGCTACTCAGGGGATGGGAATCAGCCCCAGCATTTT. The rearrangement links TRBV28 to TRBJ1-5; D possibly corresponds to TRBD1 (6 bases). V was clipped by 6 bases and J by 4 bases, with 16 bases between them. The V gene's germline CDR1 is MDHEN and CDR2 SYDVKM. The CDR3 consists of 15 residues.

The chain carries TRBV6-5 and TRBJ1-1; tentatively, D is TRBD1 (6 bases). V lost 7 bases, J lost 4 bases, and 13 bases lay in between. The CDR3 is 13 residues long. CDR1 and CDR2 (germline): MNHEY, SVGAGI. The CDR3 spells CASTQGQGTEAFF. CDR3 sequence (DNA): TGTGCCAGCACTCAGGGGCAGGGCACTGAAGCTTTCTTT.

The rearrangement joins TRBV30 to TRBJ2-3; 7 nucleotides agree with TRBD1. Germline values: CDR1 GTSNPN, CDR2 SVGIG (reference sequence). The V and J ends lost 0 bases and 4 bases, in that order; junction bases with no gene match: 4. The CDR3 is made up of 14 amino acids. In DNA, the CDR3 is TGTGCCTGGAGTGTACGACAGGGCTCAGATACGCAGTATTTT. Translating gives CAWSVRQGSDTQYF.

The rearrangement joins TRBV11-2 to TRBJ2-3; 13 nucleotides line up with TRBD2. The CDR3 consists of 16 residues. J lost 2 bases, V lost 3 bases, and 2 bases had no gene match. Germline-derived CDR1 and CDR2 are SGHAT and FQNNGV. CDR3 in amino acids: CASSFGTSGDTDTQYF. DNA of the CDR3: TGTGCCAGCAGCTTCGGGACTAGCGGGGACACAGATACGCAGTATTTT.

This chain uses TRBV6-5 with TRBJ1-2, with D unresolved. V dropped 0 bases and J dropped 5 bases, with 13 bases sitting between them. The CDR3 spans 15 residues. Germline lookup yields CDR1 MNHEY and CDR2 SVGAGI. CDR3 loop: CASSYSSAGEYGYTF. The CDR3 nucleotides read TGTGCCAGCAGTTACTCTAGCGCCGGAGAGTATGGCTACACCTTC.

The CDR3: CASSQGTALNYGYTF. The CDR3 DNA reads as TGTGCCAGCAGCCAGGGGACAGCCCTTAACTATGGCTACACCTTC. The chain combines TRBV7-9 with TRBJ1-2; 7 bases are shared with TRBD1. Germline V lookup: CDR1 SEHNR, CDR2 FQNEAQ (reference sequence). V lost 5 bases to trimming and J lost 1 base; unmatched junction nucleotides: 7. The CDR3 runs to 15 residues.

This chain links TRBV18 with TRBJ1-4, with 8 positions matching TRBD1. The CDR3 covers 13 residues. J lost 16 bases, V lost 5 bases, and 12 bases had no gene match. Germline V gives CDR1 KGHSH, CDR2 LQKENI. CDR3 bases: TGTGCCAGCTCAACTTTGGACAGGGAAGTTTGGTTTTTT. The encoded protein is CASSTLDREVWFF.

The genes are TRBV4-1 and TRBJ2-2; 7 bases align to TRBD2. CDR1 and CDR2 (germline): MGHRA, YSYEKL. There are 16 residues in the CDR3. V lost 1 base to trimming and J lost 4 bases; unmatched junction nucleotides: 6. CDR3 amino acids: CASSQGAGRGTGELFF. DNA of the CDR3: TGCGCCAGCAGCCAAGGAGCGGGGCGCGGCACCGGGGAGCTGTTTTTT.

This sequence joins TRBV6-5 and TRBJ1-2; TRBD1 is a possible D gene (5 bases). CDR3 length: 15 amino acids. Germline CDR1 reads MNHEY; CDR2 reads SVGAGI. Trimming took off 0 bases at V and 4 bases at J, with 12 bases between the two ends. The CDR3 loop is CASSYSSGESYGYTF. Here the CDR3 DNA reads TGTGCCAGCAGTTACTCATCGGGGGAGAGCTATGGCTACACCTTC.

The chain couples TRBV5-1 to TRBJ1-1, with 11 nucleotides matching TRBD1. This CDR3 is built from 16 residues. The junction had 9 bases not matched to a gene; V was cut back by 3 bases and J by 5 bases. In germline, CDR1 is SGHRS, CDR2 YFSETQ. The CDR3 protein is CASSSGQGARKTEAFF. The CDR3 bases are TGCGCCAGCAGCTCAGGACAGGGGGCGCGGAAAACTGAAGCTTTCTTT.

This rearrangement joins TRBV7-3 to TRBJ2-5; 12 positions agree with TRBD1. This CDR3 is built from 16 residues. Germline lookup yields CDR1 SGHTA and CDR2 FQGTGA. After removal of 5 bases from V and 3 bases from J, the junction contained 7 bases not matched to a gene. In nucleotides, the CDR3 is TGTGCCAGCAGCCCCGGGACAGGGGGCTTCGAAGAGACCCAGTACTTC. Protein product: CASSPGTGGFEETQYF.

This chain connects TRBV9 to TRBJ2-7; 12 bases align to TRBD1. This CDR3 comprises 15 residues. Germline assignment: CDR1 SGDLS and CDR2 YYNGEE. Losses at the gene ends were 4 bases for V and 7 bases for J; bases not matched to a gene: 9. The CDR3 nucleotides are TGTGCCAGCAGCCCTCAGGGACAGGGGGCGGGGGAGCAGTACTTC. As protein: CASSPQGQGAGEQYF.

The rearrangement joins TRBV7-3 to TRBJ1-2, with D possibly TRBD1 on 5 matching bases. CDR1 is SGHTA and CDR2 is FQGTGA in the germline V gene. The CDR3 is made up of 15 amino acids. Trimming removed 2 bases from V and 0 bases from J, with 10 bases in between. CDR3 in amino acids: CASSLSGTTNYGYTF. The DNA for the CDR3 is TGTGCCAGCAGCTTATCAGGGACTACTAACTATGGCTACACCTTC. The full variable domain, completed using reference TRBV7-3 and TRBJ1-2, is GAGVSQTPSNKVTEKGKYVELRCDPISGHTALYWYRQSLGQGPEFLIYFQGTGAADDSGLPNDRFFAVRPEGSVSTLKIQRTERGDSAVYLCASSLSGTTNYGYTFGSGTRLTVV.

The J gene is TRBJ1-5, the V gene TRBV19; 7 bases fit TRBD1. CDR3 size: 17 residues. The ends lost 8 bases at V and 0 bases at J; junction bases unmatched: 13. Germline V CDR1 and CDR2: LNHDA, SQIVND (reference sequence). The CDR3 is CASEGQDDFYSNQPQHF. CDR3 DNA sequence: TGTGCCAGTGAAGGACAGGACGATTTTTATAGCAATCAGCCCCAGCATTTT.

This clone was recorded once. V usage is TRBV4-2 and J usage is TRBJ1-3; D is unresolved. The CDR3 sequence is 15 residues long. The V gene's germline CDR1 is LGHNA and CDR2 YNFKEQ. V lost 0 bases, J lost 4 bases, and 10 bases lay in between. This chain's CDR3 is CASSQDGPAGNTIYF. The CDR3 nucleotides read TGTGCCAGCAGCCAAGATGGGCCAGCCGGAAACACCATATATTTT.

J is TRBJ1-2 and V is TRBV28; the match to TRBD1 covers 7 bases. CDR3 length: 16 amino acids. V dropped 7 bases and J dropped 5; count of bases not matched to a gene: 16. Germline CDR1 reads MDHEN; CDR2 reads SYDVKM. CDR3 in amino acids: CASTEDRLPAGYGYTF. The CDR3 nucleotides are TGTGCCAGCACCGAGGACAGGCTACCAGCTGGATATGGCTACACCTTC.

This clone was recorded once. The J gene is TRBJ2-7, the V gene TRBV5-1; TRBD1 matches 7 bases. V trimming: 4 bases; J trimming: 0 bases; junction bases outside the gene matches: 4. The CDR3 is 14 amino acids. Looked up from germline, CDR1 is SGHRS and CDR2 is YFSETQ. The CDR3 region has the DNA TGCGCCAGCAGCGTGGGACAGACCTCCTACGAGCAGTACTTC. This encodes CASSVGQTSYEQYF.

The chain couples TRBV6-1 to TRBJ1-2, with D perhaps TRBD1 (6 bases). The germline V gene has CDR1 MNHNS and CDR2 SASEGT. The CDR3 length is 12 residues. Deletions cut 10 bases from V and 6 bases from J, with 15 bases between. The CDR3 bases are TGTGCCATTCGGACAGCGGGGGATGGCTACACCTTC. It codes for CAIRTAGDGYTF.